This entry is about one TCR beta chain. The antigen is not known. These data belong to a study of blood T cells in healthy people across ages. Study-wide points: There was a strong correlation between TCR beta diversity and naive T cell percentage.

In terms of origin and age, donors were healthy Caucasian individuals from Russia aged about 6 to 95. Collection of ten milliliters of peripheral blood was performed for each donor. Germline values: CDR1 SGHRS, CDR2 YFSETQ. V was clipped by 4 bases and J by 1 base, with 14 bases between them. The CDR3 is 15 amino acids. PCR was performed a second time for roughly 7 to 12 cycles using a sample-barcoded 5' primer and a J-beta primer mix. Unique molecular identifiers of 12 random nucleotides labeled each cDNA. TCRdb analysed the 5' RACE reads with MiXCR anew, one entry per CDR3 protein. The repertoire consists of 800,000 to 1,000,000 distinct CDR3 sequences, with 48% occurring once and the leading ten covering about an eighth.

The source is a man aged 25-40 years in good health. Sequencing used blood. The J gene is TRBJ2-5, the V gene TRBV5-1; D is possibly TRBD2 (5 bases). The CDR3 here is CASSEVGLPQETQYF. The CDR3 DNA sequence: TGCGCCAGCAGCGAAGTAGGACTGCCCCAAGAGACCCAGTACTTC.